This T cell receptor beta chain was recovered during a study of STAT3 mutations in large granular lymphocyte leukemia. Findings of the study overall: Clonal expansion was inferred from other time points because no sample existed at each clone's first appearance. Every T-LGLL patient had at least one immunodominant TCRbeta clonotype. Variable sampling intervals and differing treatment regimens complicated linking therapy response to TCR clonal burden changes. All newly emerging clones after therapy were STAT3 wild type.

The CDR3 consists of 16 residues. The V and J ends lost 0 bases and 6 bases, in that order; junction bases with no gene match: 11. CDR1 and CDR2 from the germline V gene are KGHSH and LQKENI. Only a few counts were recorded for this clone. Its specificity is unknown. Here immunoSEQ multiplex PCR was the method, and the copy in TCRdb shows in-frame clones only, minus some. This sample has more than 1,500 clones, with about 60% found just once. The receptor was isolated from an older woman with T-cell large granular lymphocyte leukemia. Some clones in this sample may be carry-over from other donors' samples. The material sequenced was peripheral blood mononuclear cells. The chain links TRBV18 to TRBJ2-7; 7 nucleotides agree with TRBD1. The CDR3 spells CASSPPFGGAGGEQYF. CDR3 DNA sequence: TGTGCCAGCTCACCACCTTTTGGCGGCGCAGGGGGCGAGCAGTACTTC.